This T cell receptor beta chain was sequenced during a study of blood T cell repertoires in COVID-19. Sequencing used immunoSEQ multiplex PCR; TCRdb keeps in-frame clones, though not all of them. The sample includes around 51,000 clones, approximately 90% of them seen just once. This CDR3 contains 16 residues. With 3 bases removed from V and 0 bases from J, the gap between germline ends came to 12 bases. Germline CDR1 is LNHDA and CDR2 is SQIVND (reference sequence). The chain links TRBV19 to TRBJ1-5; no firm D call. Sequences were obtained from peripheral blood. The sequence derives from an older man with acute or convalescent COVID-19. The CDR3 reads CASSILGSYSNQPQHF. The CDR3 coding sequence is TGTGCCAGTAGTATTCTGGGCAGCTATAGCAATCAGCCCCAGCATTTT.